This TCR beta chain was sequenced for a study of blood T cell repertoires in COVID-19. The method was immunoSEQ multiplex PCR; TCRdb's version includes in-frame clones alone and lacks a portion of them. The table shows hundreds of thousands of clones, with roughly 90% occurring only once. V shed 3 bases and J 8 bases; nucleotides not matched to a gene: 9. Per the germline V gene, CDR1 is SGDLS and CDR2 is YYNGEE. CDR3 length: 15 residues. The chain couples TRBV9 to TRBJ1-4, with 8 bases aligning to TRBD1. The specimen sequenced was peripheral blood. The origin of this receptor is a man aged 40-50 years with acute or convalescent COVID-19. The DNA of the CDR3 is TGTGCCAGCAGCGAAGACAGGGGCTTAGGGGAAAAACTGTTTTTT. Translated, it gives CASSEDRGLGEKLFF.